The TCR beta chain under discussion was sequenced for a study of blood T cell repertoires in COVID-19. About the research overall: Italy, Spain and the United States were the sources of the convalescent and acute COVID-19 samples. Nucleic acid was either cDNA or gDNA, and it came from T cells, B-cell-depleted T cells, or PBMCs.

Study processing details: For nucleated cells, counts were estimated from reference gene primer amplification. Method: immunoSEQ multiplex PCR; TCRdb's copy keeps in-frame clones and lacks some. V and J calls and clone size are as listed in that table; D and trimming were resolved from the DNA. The data show over 400,000 clones, with 80% to 90% seen just once and about 3.2% held by the top ten. Germline trimming cut 4 bases from V and 4 bases from J; bases unmatched to any gene: 9. The CDR3 covers 16 residues. Germline CDR1 and CDR2: SEHNR and FQNEAQ (reference sequence). The receptor comes from a human donor in a cohort sampled during active COVID-19. The sequenced material came from peripheral blood. V gene TRBV7-9 combines with J gene TRBJ1-1; 10 nucleotides agree with TRBD1. This chain's CDR3 is CASSYETGGVSTEAFF. CDR3 coding DNA: TGTGCCAGCAGCTATGAGACAGGGGGCGTGAGCACTGAAGCTTTCTTT.